The rows below give T cell receptor beta chains drawn from one sample of a study of shared clonotypes between healthy human individuals. Assay used: immunoSEQ multiplex PCR; TCRdb lists only in-frame clones, some missing. The sample records some 1,400,000 clones, more than 95% being singletons. Specimen: naive CD4+ T cells sorted from blood. All receptors derive from a man aged 25-40 years in good health. Both conserved end residues are part of each CDR3. Fields, in order: CDR3 protein, CDR3 DNA, J gene, V gene, clone size, D gene, CDR3 length. The D gene is left open where the match is weak. Clone size, where shown, is once, few, many, or a class for clones that have expanded.

CDR3 protein: CASMKESMNTEAFF; CDR3 DNA: TGTGCCAGCATGAAGGAGTCCATGAACACTGAAGCTTTCTTT; J gene: TRBJ1-1; V gene: TRBV2; clone size: NA; D gene: NA; CDR3 length: 14
CDR3 protein: CASSLGPLREQYF; CDR3 DNA: TGTGCCAGCAGCCTAGGCCCCCTCCGTGAGCAGTACTTC; J gene: TRBJ2-7; V gene: TRBV6-1; clone size: NA; D gene: NA; CDR3 length: 13
CDR3 protein: CASIYLLGNEQFF; CDR3 DNA: TGTGCCAGCATCTATTTGCTAGGCAATGAGCAGTTCTTC; J gene: TRBJ2-1; V gene: TRBV7-9; clone size: once; D gene: NA; CDR3 length: 13
CDR3 protein: CASSPRTGATEAFF; CDR3 DNA: TGTGCCAGTAGTCCGCGGACAGGGGCCACTGAAGCTTTCTTT; J gene: TRBJ1-1; V gene: TRBV19; clone size: NA; D gene: TRBD1; CDR3 length: 14
CDR3 protein: CASSVGTGLAQETQYF; CDR3 DNA: TGTGCCAGCAGCGTAGGGACAGGGTTGGCCCAAGAGACCCAGTACTTC; J gene: TRBJ2-5; V gene: TRBV9; clone size: NA; D gene: TRBD1; CDR3 length: 16
CDR3 protein: CATRAGGGGAFF; CDR3 DNA: TGTGCCACCCGTGCAGGGGGGGGCGGTGCTTTCTTT; J gene: TRBJ1-1; V gene: TRBV19; clone size: NA; D gene: TRBD1; CDR3 length: 12
CDR3 protein: CASSLQTGPREKLFF; CDR3 DNA: TGTGCCAGCAGTCTCCAGACAGGACCCAGGGAAAAACTGTTTTTT; J gene: TRBJ1-4; V gene: TRBV6-5; clone size: once; D gene: NA; CDR3 length: 15
CDR3 protein: CASSPRGDTQYF; CDR3 DNA: TGTGCCAGCTCACCTAGGGGAGATACGCAGTATTTT; J gene: TRBJ2-3; V gene: TRBV18; clone size: NA; D gene: NA; CDR3 length: 12
CDR3 protein: CASSRGRRDGYTF; CDR3 DNA: TGTGCCAGCAGCCGGGGACGGCGGGATGGCTACACCTTC; J gene: TRBJ1-2; V gene: TRBV28; clone size: NA; D gene: NA; CDR3 length: 13
CDR3 protein: CASMDSRMGNQPQHF; CDR3 DNA: TGTGCCAGCATGGATTCCCGGATGGGCAATCAGCCCCAGCATTTT; J gene: TRBJ1-5; V gene: TRBV2; clone size: NA; D gene: NA; CDR3 length: 15
CDR3 protein: CASSIDDRAGNTIYF; CDR3 DNA: TGTGCCAGTAGTATTGATGACAGGGCTGGAAACACCATATATTTT; J gene: TRBJ1-3; V gene: TRBV19; clone size: NA; D gene: TRBD1; CDR3 length: 15
CDR3 protein: CASSHFGKSNRLGTNEKLFF; CDR3 DNA: TGCGCCAGCAGCCATTTCGGGAAGTCAAATCGATTAGGAACTAATGAAAAACTGTTTTTT; J gene: TRBJ1-4; V gene: TRBV5-1; clone size: NA; D gene: NA; CDR3 length: 20
CDR3 protein: CASSQDTGLSYNEQFF; CDR3 DNA: TGTGCCAGCAGCCAAGATACAGGACTGTCCTACAATGAGCAGTTCTTC; J gene: TRBJ2-1; V gene: TRBV4-2; clone size: NA; D gene: NA; CDR3 length: 16
CDR3 protein: CASSRGWQETQYF; CDR3 DNA: TGTGCCAGCAGTCGGGGTTGGCAAGAGACCCAGTACTTC; J gene: TRBJ2-5; V gene: TRBV27; clone size: NA; D gene: NA; CDR3 length: 13
CDR3 protein: CASSLTTPTGRLHGYTF; CDR3 DNA: TGTGCCAGCAGCTTAACTACCCCGACAGGGCGTCTGCATGGCTACACCTTC; J gene: TRBJ1-2; V gene: TRBV5-5; clone size: NA; D gene: TRBD1; CDR3 length: 17
CDR3 protein: CASSVDGASYGYTF; CDR3 DNA: TGTGCCAGCAGCGTGGACGGGGCTAGCTATGGCTACACCTTC; J gene: TRBJ1-2; V gene: TRBV9; clone size: NA; D gene: NA; CDR3 length: 14
CDR3 protein: CASSSRGDSGANVLTF; CDR3 DNA: TGTGCCAGCAGCTCCCGGGGGGACTCTGGGGCCAACGTCCTGACTTTC; J gene: TRBJ2-6; V gene: TRBV9; clone size: NA; D gene: TRBD2; CDR3 length: 16
CDR3 protein: CASSEVRGTEAFF; CDR3 DNA: TGTGCCAGCAGTGAAGTAAGGGGGACTGAAGCTTTCTTT; J gene: TRBJ1-1; V gene: TRBV6-1; clone size: NA; D gene: NA; CDR3 length: 13
CDR3 protein: CASNRQANTNEKLFF; CDR3 DNA: TGTGCCAGCAACCGACAGGCGAATACCAATGAAAAACTGTTTTTT; J gene: TRBJ1-4; V gene: TRBV2; clone size: NA; D gene: NA; CDR3 length: 15
CDR3 protein: CASSSAGTGVIQPQHF; CDR3 DNA: TGTGCCAGCAGCTCAGCCGGGACAGGGGTAATTCAGCCCCAGCATTTT; J gene: TRBJ1-5; V gene: TRBV28; clone size: NA; D gene: TRBD1; CDR3 length: 16
CDR3 protein: CATSRDSQRKPQHF; CDR3 DNA: TGTGCCACCAGCAGAGATTCTCAGCGTAAGCCCCAGCATTTT; J gene: TRBJ1-5; V gene: TRBV15; clone size: NA; D gene: NA; CDR3 length: 14
CDR3 protein: CASSHGGRDNEQFF; CDR3 DNA: TGTGCCAGCAGCCACGGTGGGAGGGACAATGAGCAGTTCTTC; J gene: TRBJ2-1; V gene: TRBV4-2; clone size: NA; D gene: TRBD2; CDR3 length: 14
CDR3 protein: CASSRQDRGPRAFF; CDR3 DNA: TGTGCCAGCAGTCGACAGGACAGGGGGCCGAGGGCTTTCTTT; J gene: TRBJ1-1; V gene: TRBV28; clone size: NA; D gene: TRBD1; CDR3 length: 14
CDR3 protein: CASFPPDTQYF; CDR3 DNA: TGTGCCAGCTTCCCCCCAGATACGCAGTATTTT; J gene: TRBJ2-3; V gene: TRBV25-1; clone size: NA; D gene: NA; CDR3 length: 11
CDR3 protein: CASSSHPPDFNLHNEQFF; CDR3 DNA: TGCGCCAGCAGCTCCCACCCGCCCGACTTTAACCTTCATAATGAGCAGTTCTTC; J gene: TRBJ2-1; V gene: TRBV5-1; clone size: NA; D gene: NA; CDR3 length: 18
CDR3 protein: CTPKGTTEAFF; CDR3 DNA: TGCACCCCAAAGGGGACCACTGAAGCTTTCTTT; J gene: TRBJ1-1; V gene: TRBV20-1; clone size: NA; D gene: NA; CDR3 length: 11
CDR3 protein: CASSARGGTDTQYF; CDR3 DNA: TGTGCCAGCAGCGCTAGGGGGGGCACAGATACGCAGTATTTT; J gene: TRBJ2-3; V gene: TRBV9; clone size: NA; D gene: NA; CDR3 length: 14
CDR3 protein: CASSRDRGQETQYF; CDR3 DNA: TGCGCCAGCAGCCGAGACAGGGGCCAAGAGACCCAGTACTTC; J gene: TRBJ2-5; V gene: TRBV10-1; clone size: NA; D gene: TRBD1; CDR3 length: 14
CDR3 protein: CASSLRGRVTEAFF; CDR3 DNA: TGTGCCAGCAGCTTAAGAGGAAGGGTCACTGAAGCTTTCTTT; J gene: TRBJ1-1; V gene: TRBV11-3; clone size: NA; D gene: NA; CDR3 length: 14
CDR3 protein: CASSEYRQTEAFF; CDR3 DNA: TGTGCCAGCAGTGAATACCGGCAGACCGAAGCTTTCTTT; J gene: TRBJ1-1; V gene: TRBV2; clone size: NA; D gene: NA; CDR3 length: 13
CDR3 protein: CAWSVPQGDNEKLFF; CDR3 DNA: TGTGCCTGGAGTGTCCCCCAGGGTGATAATGAAAAACTGTTTTTT; J gene: TRBJ1-4; V gene: TRBV30; clone size: NA; D gene: NA; CDR3 length: 15
CDR3 protein: CASSANSYNEQFF; CDR3 DNA: TGTGCCAGCAGTGCGAACTCCTACAATGAGCAGTTCTTC; J gene: TRBJ2-1; V gene: TRBV25-1; clone size: NA; D gene: NA; CDR3 length: 13
CDR3 protein: CATSRDSGTGGSLYGYTF; CDR3 DNA: TGTGCCACCAGCAGAGATAGCGGGACAGGGGGAAGTCTCTATGGCTACACCTTC; J gene: TRBJ1-2; V gene: TRBV15; clone size: NA; D gene: TRBD1; CDR3 length: 18
CDR3 protein: CASSQVGLAETYEQYF; CDR3 DNA: TGCGCCAGCAGCCAAGTTGGCCTAGCGGAAACCTACGAGCAGTACTTC; J gene: TRBJ2-7; V gene: TRBV4-3; clone size: NA; D gene: TRBD2; CDR3 length: 16
CDR3 protein: CASSSMGGNQPQHF; CDR3 DNA: TGTGCCAGCAGCTCGATGGGGGGTAATCAGCCCCAGCATTTT; J gene: TRBJ1-5; V gene: TRBV7-9; clone size: NA; D gene: NA; CDR3 length: 14
CDR3 protein: CASSLNQGALLAPEQYF; CDR3 DNA: TGCGCCAGCAGCTTGAACCAGGGGGCTCTACTAGCCCCCGAGCAGTACTTC; J gene: TRBJ2-7; V gene: TRBV5-1; clone size: NA; D gene: TRBD1; CDR3 length: 17
CDR3 protein: CASSWDRGRAEAFF; CDR3 DNA: TGTGCCAGCAGCTGGGACAGGGGTCGCGCTGAAGCTTTCTTT; J gene: TRBJ1-1; V gene: TRBV7-2; clone size: NA; D gene: TRBD1; CDR3 length: 14
CDR3 protein: CASSIGGTGAYEQYF; CDR3 DNA: TGTGCCAGTAGTATTGGCGGGACAGGCGCCTACGAGCAGTACTTC; J gene: TRBJ2-7; V gene: TRBV19; clone size: NA; D gene: TRBD1; CDR3 length: 15
CDR3 protein: CASSLGQGVDYGYTF; CDR3 DNA: TGTGCCAGCAGCTTAGGCCAAGGGGTAGATTATGGCTACACCTTC; J gene: TRBJ1-2; V gene: TRBV13; clone size: NA; D gene: NA; CDR3 length: 15
CDR3 protein: CASTGGYGYTF; CDR3 DNA: TGTGCCAGCACGGGAGGCTATGGCTACACCTTC; J gene: TRBJ1-2; V gene: TRBV6-5; clone size: NA; D gene: NA; CDR3 length: 11
CDR3 protein: CASSKQGYEQYF; CDR3 DNA: TGTGCCAGCAGCAAACAGGGCTACGAGCAGTACTTC; J gene: TRBJ2-7; V gene: TRBV9; clone size: NA; D gene: NA; CDR3 length: 12
CDR3 protein: CSALGANEKLFF; CDR3 DNA: TGCAGCGCCCTGGGGGCTAATGAAAAACTGTTTTTT; J gene: TRBJ1-4; V gene: TRBV29-1; clone size: NA; D gene: NA; CDR3 length: 12
CDR3 protein: CASSPYSREAYNEQFF; CDR3 DNA: TGTGCCAGCTCACCCTACTCCCGGGAGGCCTACAATGAGCAGTTCTTC; J gene: TRBJ2-1; V gene: TRBV18; clone size: NA; D gene: TRBD2; CDR3 length: 16